Below, 11 T cell receptor beta chains from the same sample are listed, as sequenced in a study of T cell responses to AZD1222 COVID-19 vaccine. Here immunoSEQ multiplex PCR was the method, and the copy in TCRdb shows in-frame clones only, minus some. This sample has about 220,000 clones, with 85% to 95% found just once. The sample in question was peripheral blood, obtained on day 0 of MenACWY control vaccination. These receptors all stem from an adult in good health.

The chain combines TRBV4-1 with TRBJ1-5, with D tentatively TRBD1 (5 bases). Germline CDR1 and CDR2: MGHRA and YSYEKL. V was shortened by 4 bases and J by 1 base, with 14 bases between the two germline ends. The CDR3 is made up of 16 amino acids. The chain's CDR3 is CASSPGHPGSNQPQHF. Written as DNA, the CDR3 is TGCGCCAGCAGCCCCGGACACCCGGGCAGCAATCAGCCCCAGCATTTT.

The chain uses TRBV13 and TRBJ1-1, with TRBD1 matching 8 bases. Germline V gene lookup returns CDR1 PRHDT and CDR2 FYEKMQ (reference sequence). The CDR3 runs 14 residues. Losses at the gene ends were 4 bases for V and 4 bases for J; bases not matched to a gene: 5. CDR3 nucleotide sequence: TGTGCCAGCAGCTCCGACAGGGGACCCACTGAAGCTTTCTTT. This sequence encodes CASSSDRGPTEAFF.

In nucleotides, the CDR3 is TGTGCCAGCAGTGAAGTAGGGACAGCGGACACTGAAGCTTTCTTT. Translating gives CASSEVGTADTEAFF. The chain recombines TRBV2 with TRBJ1-1; 7 bases line up with TRBD1. The CDR3 totals 15 residues. Trimming removed 1 base from V and 3 bases from J; junction bases left unmatched: 5. In germline, CDR1 is SNHLY, CDR2 FYNNEI.

The gene calls are TRBV12-3 or TRBV12-4 and TRBJ2-1, with D unclear. The V and J ends lost 4 bases and 5 bases respectively, with 6 bases between them. The CDR3 covers 12 residues. CDR3 sequence: CASSSQNNEQFF. CDR3 sequence (DNA): TGTGCCAGCAGTTCGCAGAACAATGAGCAGTTCTTC.

This chain uses TRBV5-3 with TRBJ2-7; possibly TRBD1 for D (7 bases). TRBV5-3 is an open reading frame whose function is uncertain. V was clipped by 3 bases and J by 9 bases, with 10 bases between them. This CDR3 is built from 11 residues. Written as DNA, the CDR3 is TGTGCCAGAAGCTCAGGGGGAGGGCAGTACTTC. Amino acids: CARSSGGGQYF.

The chain couples TRBV14 to TRBJ1-2, with D unresolved. The CDR3 totals 14 residues. Germline loops: CDR1 SGHDN, CDR2 FVKESK. V lost 3 bases to trimming and J lost 4 bases, with 12 bases between them. The CDR3 DNA follows: TGTGCCAGCAGCCAGGGTTCAGGCCCCTATGGCTACACCTTC. Translation gives CASSQGSGPYGYTF.

The rearrangement links TRBV10-3 to TRBJ1-5, with D possibly being TRBD1 (5 bases). The V and J ends lost 8 bases and 4 bases respectively, with 9 bases between them. The CDR3 totals 12 residues. CDR1 and CDR2 from the germline V gene are ENHRY and SYGVKD. CDR3 bases: TGTGCCATCGGGACTGTAAATCAGCCCCAGCATTTT. Its protein product is CAIGTVNQPQHF.

The chain combines TRBV9 with TRBJ1-1; D unclear. The CDR3 contains 12 residues. Trimming pared 7 bases from V and 3 bases from J, leaving 10 bases between. Per the germline V gene, CDR1 is SGDLS and CDR2 is YYNGEE. The DNA of the CDR3 is TGTGCCAGCGGCGGTAGGTACACTGAAGCTTTCTTT. Protein: CASGGRYTEAFF.

The chain combines TRBV4-1 with TRBJ1-6; D unresolved. The germline V gene encodes CDR1 MGHRA and CDR2 YSYEKL. CDR3 length: 16 amino acids. V was trimmed by 4 bases and J by 0 bases, leaving 10 bases between them. CDR3 DNA sequence: TGCGCCAGCAGCCCCGGCGTTGGCTCCTATAATTCACCCCTCCACTTT. Protein: CASSPGVGSYNSPLHF.

This chain joins TRBV7-9 and TRBJ2-5, with a possible D match to TRBD2 (6 bases). In germline, CDR1 is SEHNR, CDR2 FQNEAQ (reference sequence). The CDR3 is made up of 16 amino acids. Trimming pared 6 bases from V and 1 base from J, leaving 18 bases between. CDR3: CASRPPLASVQETQYF. CDR3 nucleotide sequence: TGTGCCAGCAGACCCCCGTTGGCTAGCGTCCAAGAGACCCAGTACTTC.

The chain has TRBV5-1 and TRBJ2-7; D is unclear. In germline, CDR1 is SGHRS, CDR2 YFSETQ. The CDR3 loop spans 13 amino acids. The germline V and J ends were trimmed by 1 base and 1 base, with 6 bases remaining between them. The CDR3 loop reads CASSLPDSYEQYF. The CDR3 nucleotides are TGCGCCAGCAGCTTGCCTGATTCCTACGAGCAGTACTTC. The complete variable domain, with remaining parts taken from reference TRBV5-1 and TRBJ2-7, reads KAGVTQTPRYLIKTRGQQVTLSCSPISGHRSVSWYQQTPGQGLQFLFEYFSETQRNKGNFPGRFSGRQFSNSRSEMNVSTLELGDSALYLCASSLPDSYEQYFGPGTRLTVT.